This T cell receptor beta chain was retrieved from a study of T cell changes during pregnancy in multiple sclerosis. In its sample, this clone was seen a few times. Data came from immunoSEQ multiplex PCR; TCRdb stores just in-frame clones and leaves some out. The top ten hold roughly 0.4% of the sample, which has approximately 34,000 clones, about 93% seen once. CDR1 and CDR2 (germline): SNHLY, FYNNEI. The CDR3 length is 16 residues. V gave up 7 bases and J gave up 0 bases, with 15 bases separating them. This receptor was identified in a female donor with multiple sclerosis, enrolled in a pregnancy study. J is TRBJ1-4 and V is TRBV2, with a tentative D call TRBD1 (6 bases). The sequences come from CD4+ T cells from peripheral blood mononuclear cells, collected in the second trimester of pregnancy. DNA of the CDR3: TGTGCCAGCAACGATAGGGGGGGAGCAACTAATGAAAAACTGTTTTTT. Its protein product is CASNDRGGATNEKLFF.